The next 20 T cell receptor beta chains were all read from a single sample in a study of blood T cell repertoires in COVID-19. Sequencing used immunoSEQ multiplex PCR; TCRdb keeps in-frame clones, though not all of them. The table includes under 150,000 clones, over 75% detected once. Sequenced: peripheral blood. The receptors derive from a woman aged 50 to 65 with acute or convalescent COVID-19.

This clone was found once. J is TRBJ2-1 and V is TRBV7-7; D perhaps matches TRBD1 (5 bases). Trimming cost V 5 bases and J 0 bases, with 11 bases left between them. This CDR3 region has 15 residues. CDR1 and CDR2 from the germline V gene are SSHAT and FNYEAQ (reference sequence). CDR3 in DNA: TGTGCCAGCAGCGCAAGACAGAGCTCCTACAATGAGCAGTTCTTC. It yields the protein CASSARQSSYNEQFF. Variable domain in full (rest from reference TRBV7-7 and TRBJ2-1): GAGVSQSPRYKVTKRGQDVTLRCDPISSHATLYWYQQALGQGPEFLTYFNYEAQPDKSGLPSDRFSAERPEGSISTLTIQRTEQRDSAMYRCASSARQSSYNEQFFGPGTRLTVL.

This rearrangement joins TRBV28 to TRBJ1-6; TRBD1 aligns across 9 bases. CDR1 is MDHEN, CDR2 SYDVKM, per germline. V lost 6 bases and J lost 6; bases outside the gene matches: 12. This CDR3 comprises 17 residues. CDR3 amino acids: CASRYVYRGLANSPLHF. The CDR3 DNA reads as TGTGCCAGCAGATACGTATACAGGGGGCTAGCTAATTCACCCCTCCACTTT. The variable domain in full, with the rest retrieved from reference TRBV28 and TRBJ1-6, is DVKVTQSSRYLVKRTGEKVFLECVQDMDHENMFWYRQDPGLGLRLIYFSYDVKMKEKGDIPEGYSVSREKKERFSLILESASTNQTSMYLCASRYVYRGLANSPLHFGNGTRLTVT.

This chain joins TRBV7-9 and TRBJ2-4, with a weak D call TRBD2 (5 bases). V lost 1 base, J lost 0 bases, and 10 bases lay in between. This CDR3 contains 16 residues. In germline, CDR1 is SEHNR, CDR2 FQNEAQ (reference sequence). CDR3 coding DNA: TGTGCCAGCAGCTTAGGGCAAGGACTAGCCAAAAACATTCAGTACTTC. Protein: CASSLGQGLAKNIQYF. Variable domain in full (rest from reference TRBV7-9 and TRBJ2-4): DTGVSQNPRHKITKRGQNVTFRCDPISEHNRLYWYRQTLGQGPEFLTYFQNEAQLEKSRLLSDRFSAERPKGSFSTLEIQRTEQGDSAMYLCASSLGQGLAKNIQYFGAGTRLSVL.

This chain joins TRBV19 and TRBJ1-2; 7 bases agree with TRBD1. The CDR3 has 13 residues. Losses at the gene ends were 3 bases for V and 6 bases for J; bases not matched to a gene: 4. Germline values: CDR1 LNHDA, CDR2 SQIVND (reference sequence). This chain's CDR3 is CASSMGQSNGYTF. The CDR3 DNA reads TGTGCCAGTAGTATGGGACAGTCTAATGGCTACACCTTC.

The V call is TRBV30, the J call TRBJ2-2; D unresolved. V was shortened by 0 bases and J by 4 bases, with 6 bases between the two germline ends. The CDR3 is made up of 13 amino acids. CDR1 is GTSNPN and CDR2 is SVGIG in the germline V gene (reference sequence). CDR3 bases: TGTGCCTGGAGTGTGAGACTCACCGGGGAGCTGTTTTTT. Its protein product is CAWSVRLTGELFF.

The CDR3 here is CASSKGPGDGETQYF. In DNA form, the CDR3 reads TGTGCCAGCAGCAAAGGGCCAGGGGATGGGGAGACCCAGTACTTC. The V gene is TRBV21-1, the J gene TRBJ2-5; TRBD1 is taken as the D call from the table, unchecked against the DNA. TRBV21-1 constitutes a pseudogene. CDR3 size: 15 residues.

J is TRBJ1-1 and V is TRBV6-2 or TRBV6-3; TRBD1 matches at 7 bases. The CDR3 has 15 amino acids. Germline V gene sequence: CDR1 MNHEY, CDR2 SVGEGT. The V gene end was trimmed by 2 bases and the J gene end by 5 bases; junction bases not matched to a gene: 8. This chain's CDR3 is CASSYRITGDTEAFF. The CDR3, as DNA: TGTGCCAGCAGTTACCGAATTACAGGGGATACTGAAGCTTTCTTT.

The chain links TRBV6-6 to TRBJ1-5; D gene unclear. Germline V gene data show CDR1 as MNHNY and CDR2 as SVGAGI (reference sequence). V lost 4 bases to trimming and J lost 5 bases, with 9 bases between them. The CDR3 has 13 residues. The DNA for the CDR3 is TGTGCCAGCAGTTCACACGCAGATCAGCCCCAGCATTTT. Translated: CASSSHADQPQHF.

The chain links TRBV28 to TRBJ1-5; D gene unclear. The germline V gene encodes CDR1 MDHEN and CDR2 SYDVKM. Trimming pared 6 bases from V and 0 bases from J, leaving 12 bases between. There are 15 residues in the CDR3. CDR3 sequence reads: CASSTPGVSNQPQHF. The CDR3 DNA reads as TGTGCCAGCAGCACCCCCGGGGTTAGCAATCAGCCCCAGCATTTT.

The V gene is TRBV4-3, the J gene TRBJ1-5; D ambiguous. The V end was cut by 1 base, the J end by 9 bases, with 10 bases between. CDR1 is LGHNA, CDR2 YSLEER, per germline. The CDR3 is made up of 13 amino acids. In DNA, the CDR3 is TGCGCCAGCAGCCAAGCACGCGGTCGGCCCCAGCATTTT. It yields the protein CASSQARGRPQHF.

This clone was seen just once. This rearrangement joins TRBV4-3 to TRBJ1-2; the D gene is possibly TRBD1 (6 bases). CDR1 LGHNA and CDR2 YSLEER come from the germline V gene. CDR3 length equals 15 residues. V was clipped by 4 bases and J by 5 bases, with 17 bases between them. This CDR3 is CASSPQIQGLYGYTF. The CDR3, as DNA: TGCGCCAGCAGCCCCCAGATACAGGGTTTATATGGCTACACCTTC.

The rearrangement joins TRBV28 to TRBJ2-3; 7 positions agree with TRBD2. V shed 7 bases, J shed 1 base, and the junction held 5 bases outside the gene matches. CDR3 length: 14 amino acids. Germline V gene data show CDR1 as MDHEN and CDR2 as SYDVKM. The CDR3 reads CASIASGGTDTQYF. The DNA of the CDR3 is TGTGCCAGCATCGCCAGCGGGGGCACAGATACGCAGTATTTT.

This clone was observed a few times. This chain links TRBV30 with TRBJ1-2, with no clear D. The CDR3 is 12 residues long. Looked up from germline, CDR1 is GTSNPN and CDR2 is SVGIG (reference sequence). V was pared by 0 bases and J by 4 bases, with 6 bases between. The CDR3 region has the DNA TGTGCCTGGAGTGTCCACAGCTATGGCTACACCTTC. This codes for CAWSVHSYGYTF.

V is TRBV5-4 and J is TRBJ2-7; the D gene is possibly TRBD2 (6 bases). The germline V gene encodes CDR1 SGHNT and CDR2 YYREEE (reference sequence). CDR3 size: 12 residues. Trimming removed 4 bases from V and 3 bases from J, with 8 bases in between. The CDR3 nucleotides are TGTGCCAGCAGCGGAGGGGACTACGAGCAGTACTTC. This encodes CASSGGDYEQYF.

The rearrangement joins TRBV28 to TRBJ2-4; 7 bases agree with TRBD2. Trimming took 3 bases from V and 1 from J; bases not matched to a gene: 3. The CDR3 is made up of 15 amino acids. Germline CDR1 is MDHEN and CDR2 is SYDVKM. DNA for the CDR3: TGTGCCAGCAGTTTGGGGGGGGAGGCCAAAAACATTCAGTACTTC. It specifies CASSLGGEAKNIQYF.

The genes are TRBV6-5 and TRBJ1-2; TRBD1 aligns across 7 bases. Germline CDR1 and CDR2: MNHEY and SVGAGI. The J segment lost 7 bases and the V segment lost 0 bases, leaving 8 bases of the junction unmatched. This CDR3 contains 15 residues. CDR3 residues: CASSYSGQPLGGYTF. As DNA, the CDR3 is TGTGCCAGCAGTTACTCGGGACAGCCCCTGGGTGGCTACACCTTC.

Only a few counts were recorded for this clone. The chain joins TRBV4-2 to TRBJ1-5; 7 nucleotides line up with TRBD1. Germline loops: CDR1 LGHNA, CDR2 YNFKEQ. The CDR3 extends over 14 amino acids. Unmatched junction bases numbered 3, after V lost 3 bases and J lost 4 bases. DNA of the CDR3: TGTGCCAGCAGCCAGATGACAGGGAATCAGCCCCAGCATTTT. Translating it yields CASSQMTGNQPQHF.

The chain has TRBV5-5 and TRBJ1-2, with TRBD1 as a possible D gene (6 bases). CDR3 length: 13 residues. V gave up 4 bases and J gave up 3 bases, with 10 bases separating them. Germline lookup yields CDR1 SGHKS and CDR2 YYEKEE (reference sequence). The DNA of the CDR3 is TGTGCCAGCAGCCACGGACAGTACTATGGCTACACCTTC. It codes for CASSHGQYYGYTF.

This clone has only a few counts. V and J are TRBV4-3 and TRBJ1-2, with 8 bases fitting TRBD1. The CDR3 is 16 residues long. The V gene end was trimmed by 0 bases and the J gene end by 3 bases; junction bases not matched to a gene: 6. Germline CDR1 LGHNA, CDR2 YSLEER. The DNA for the CDR3 is TGCGCCAGCAGCCAAGATAGGCAGGGGGCTTACTATGGCTACACCTTC. Residues: CASSQDRQGAYYGYTF.

V is TRBV18 and J is TRBJ1-1; no reliable D call. V lost 1 base and J 1 base, leaving 4 bases between the germline ends. The V gene's germline CDR1 is KGHSH and CDR2 LQKENI. The CDR3 runs to 13 residues. CDR3 sequence: CASSPRQNTEAFF. The DNA for the CDR3 is TGTGCCAGCTCACCACGACAGAACACTGAAGCTTTCTTT. The variable domain in full, completed from reference TRBV18 and TRBJ1-1, reads NAGVMQNPRHLVRRRGQEARLRCSPMKGHSHVYWYRQLPEEGLKFMVYLQKENIIDESGMPKERFSAEFPKEGPSILRIQQVVRGDSAAYFCASSPRQNTEAFFGQGTRLTVV.